Presented here are 6 T cell receptor beta chains from one specimen sequenced in a study of CD8+ T cells in alopecia areata. This sample's treatment: oral pan-JAK inhibitor, 5-10 mg twice daily. RNA extraction and reverse transcription yielded cDNA as sequencing template. Repertoires were generated with immunoSEQ multiplex PCR, while TCRdb's copy carries only in-frame clones and drops some. Of about 99,000 clones in the sample, approximately 84% were seen once. Sequencing was performed on CD8+ T cells sorted from blood, taken between weeks 30 and 35, from a patient treated with tofacitinib. Receptors were obtained from a human donor with alopecia areata.

The J gene is TRBJ2-2, the V gene TRBV2; 7 nucleotides agree with TRBD2. CDR3 size: 16 residues. The J segment lost 1 base and the V segment lost 3 bases, leaving 5 bases of the junction unmatched. Germline V CDR1 and CDR2: SNHLY, FYNNEI. The CDR3 is CASSDVRGLNTGELFF. As DNA, the CDR3 is TGTGCCAGCAGTGACGTGCGGGGGTTGAACACCGGGGAGCTGTTTTTT. The full variable domain, completed using reference TRBV2 and TRBJ2-2, is EPEVTQTPSHQVTQMGQEVILRCVPISNHLYFYWYRQILGQKVEFLVSFYNNEISEKSEIFDDQFSVERPDGSNFTLKIRSTKLEDSAMYFCASSDVRGLNTGELFFGEGSRLTVL.

The chain recombines TRBV9 with TRBJ2-7, with a tentative D call TRBD2 (5 bases). This CDR3 is 13 amino acids long. Trimming removed 0 bases from V and 1 base from J, with 5 bases in between. Germline V gene data show CDR1 as SGDLS and CDR2 as YYNGEE. This CDR3 is CASSVGTSYEQYF. The CDR3 bases are TGTGCCAGCAGCGTAGGGACTTCCTACGAGCAGTACTTC. Combining the CDR3 with reference TRBV9 and TRBJ2-7 gives the whole variable domain DSGVTQTPKHLITATGQRVTLRCSPRSGDLSVYWYQQSLDQGLQFLIQYYNGEERAKGNILERFSAQQFPDLHSELNLSSLELGDSALYFCASSVGTSYEQYFGPGTRLTVT.

This clone was counted once. This chain uses TRBV7-9 with TRBJ2-1; no definite D call. CDR1 is SEHNR, CDR2 FQNEAQ, per germline (reference sequence). The V gene lost 5 bases and the J gene lost 3 bases, with 11 bases spanning the gap. CDR3 length: 14 residues. The CDR3 reads CASSPPGRYNEQFF. The CDR3 DNA reads TGTGCCAGCAGCCCTCCCGGGCGCTACAATGAGCAGTTCTTC.

This clone was detected only a few times. This rearrangement joins TRBV11-2 to TRBJ2-1; 7 bases match TRBD1. This CDR3 is 15 amino acids long. Per germline, CDR1 SGHAT and CDR2 FQNNGV. V lost 2 bases to trimming and J lost 2 bases; unmatched junction nucleotides: 3. CDR3 loop: CASSLRGGAYNEQFF. CDR3 DNA sequence: TGTGCCAGCAGCTTAAGAGGGGGCGCCTACAATGAGCAGTTCTTC.

The chain is built from TRBV27 and TRBJ2-7; no definite D call. Germline V lookup: CDR1 MNHEY, CDR2 SMNVEV (reference sequence). This CDR3 has 14 amino acids. V was shortened by 5 bases and J by 4 bases, with 15 bases between the two germline ends. CDR3 sequence (DNA): TGTGCCAGCAGTGGGTTCACAGACGGTTACGAGCAGTACTTC. This translates into CASSGFTDGYEQYF.

V is TRBV6-5 and J is TRBJ2-7; 7 nucleotides match TRBD1. Germline lookup yields CDR1 MNHEY and CDR2 SVGAGI. J gave up 3 bases and V 5 bases, and 10 bases lay outside the gene matches. The length of the CDR3 is 15 residues. The CDR3 DNA is TGTGCCAGCAGTCAAAACGACAGGGCCCTCTACGAGCAGTACTTC. This translates into CASSQNDRALYEQYF.